This T cell receptor beta chain was recovered during a study of identical twins. Germline-derived CDR1 and CDR2 are ENHRY and SYGVKD. V was pared by 4 bases and J by 2 bases, with 12 bases between. This CDR3 is built from 14 residues. TCRdb passed the 5' RACE reads through MiXCR, listing each CDR3 protein once. The sample lists 400,000 to 500,000 distinct CDR3 sequences; about 18% were seen once. The TCR was taken from a man in his fifties in good health. The V gene is TRBV10-3, the J gene TRBJ2-7; D may be TRBD2 (7 bases). Material for sequencing was naive T cells sorted from blood. CDR3 region: CAISVGGGTYEQYF. As DNA, the CDR3 is TGTGCCATCAGTGTAGGGGGAGGGACCTACGAGCAGTACTTC.